The next 3 T cell receptor beta chains were all read from a single sample in a study of response to subunit inactivated influenza vaccine. One entry per CDR3 protein results from TCRdb running MiXCR on the RT-PCR reads. The sample carries hundreds of thousands of distinct CDR3 sequences, approximately 14% recorded once. The source material was PBMCs from blood, sampled 12 days after vaccination. The source of these receptors is a man aged 50 to 60 who received an inactivated influenza vaccine.

This clonotype appeared a few times. The CDR3 reads CASTMGTGFSYEQYF. The DNA for the CDR3 is TGTGCCAGCACCATGGGGACAGGGTTTTCCTACGAGCAGTACTTC. This sequence joins TRBV28 and TRBJ2-7; 9 positions agree with TRBD1. With V trimmed by 7 bases and J by 1 base, 8 bases remained unmatched. This CDR3 has 15 residues. Germline assignment: CDR1 MDHEN and CDR2 SYDVKM.

This clonotype came up a few times. At one boundary the junction diverges from the germline segment, which might be a read error. The V gene is TRBV7-3, the J gene TRBJ2-1; either TRBD1 or TRBD2 may supply D (5 bases each). This CDR3 comprises 12 residues. The germline V gene has CDR1 SGHTA and CDR2 FQGTGA. CDR3 nucleotides: TGTGCCAGCAGCTTAATGTTAGGGGAGCGGTTCTTC. Translation gives CASSLMLGERFF.

The CDR3 here is CASGGLAKNIQYF. In DNA, the CDR3 is TGTGCCAGCGGGGGTCTAGCCAAAAACATTCAGTACTTC. V and J are TRBV28 and TRBJ2-4; perhaps D is TRBD1 or TRBD2 (5 bases each). This CDR3 contains 13 residues. Trimming took off 8 bases at V and 0 bases at J, with 8 bases between the two ends. Per the germline V gene, CDR1 is MDHEN and CDR2 is SYDVKM.